A single sample gave rise to the 16 T cell receptor beta chains below, sequenced in a study of T-cell reconstitution after alpha-beta-depleted transplantation in children. Using unique molecular identifiers, the investigators prepared the TCRbeta library. TCRdb re-called the PCR reads through MiXCR, storing one row per CDR3 protein. Among fewer than 250,000 distinct CDR3 sequences listed, around a sixth were seen once. The sequences come from PBMCs, mostly from graft donor cells, collected 360 days after TCRalphabeta/CD19-depleted stem cell transplant. The receptor set was obtained from a male patient between 2 and 15 years old who had a stem cell transplant for acute lymphoblastic leukemia, so the T cells may come from the graft donor.

This clonotype was seen a handful of times. The chain uses TRBV15 and TRBJ1-1; maybe TRBD1 (5 bases). V lost 5 bases and J lost 0, with 10 bases in between. Germline loops: CDR1 LNHNV, CDR2 YYDKDF (reference sequence). The CDR3 runs to 14 residues. The CDR3 is CATSPDRMNTEAFF. CDR3 nucleotide sequence: TGTGCCACCAGCCCCGACAGAATGAACACTGAAGCTTTCTTT.

The V and J genes are TRBV5-1 and TRBJ2-5; 9 bases align to TRBD1. This CDR3 contains 13 residues. Germline CDR1 reads SGHRS; CDR2 reads YFSETQ. Unmatched junction bases numbered 4, after V lost 6 bases and J lost 4 bases. The DNA of the CDR3 is TGCGCCAGCACACAGGGGGCCGGAGAGACCCAGTACTTC. It specifies CASTQGAGETQYF. Together with reference TRBV5-1 and TRBJ2-5, the CDR3 gives the full variable domain: KAGVTQTPRYLIKTRGQQVTLSCSPISGHRSVSWYQQTPGQGLQFLFEYFSETQRNKGNFPGRFSGRQFSNSRSEMNVSTLELGDSALYLCASTQGAGETQYFGPGTRLLVL.

V gene TRBV12-3 or TRBV12-4 combines with J gene TRBJ2-3; TRBD2 matches 9 bases. After removal of 1 base from V and 3 bases from J, the junction contained 5 bases not matched to a gene. The CDR3 consists of 16 residues. The chain's CDR3 is CASSLGLAGITDTQYF. The DNA of the CDR3 is TGTGCCAGCAGTTTAGGGCTAGCGGGAATTACAGATACGCAGTATTTT.

V and J are TRBV7-2 and TRBJ2-3; D might be TRBD2 (5 bases). With 1 base removed from V and 3 bases from J, the gap between germline ends came to 11 bases. Germline V lookup: CDR1 SGHTA, CDR2 FQGNSA. There are 15 residues in the CDR3. CDR3 region: CASSLGWSGTDTQYF. The CDR3 DNA reads TGTGCCAGCAGCTTAGGATGGAGCGGAACAGATACGCAGTATTTT. Using reference TRBV7-2 and TRBJ2-3 for the parts outside the CDR3, the full variable domain is GAGVSQSPSNKVTEKGKDVELRCDPISGHTALYWYRQSLGQGLEFLIYFQGNSAPDKSGLPSDRFSAERTGGSVSTLTIQRTQQEDSAVYLCASSLGWSGTDTQYFGPGTRLTVL.

CDR3 DNA sequence: TGTGCCAGCAGCAATGGGGGGGCTTCCATCGAGCAGTACTTC. It specifies CASSNGGASIEQYF. The chain links TRBV7-8 to TRBJ2-7; D might be TRBD2 (7 bases). CDR1 and CDR2 (germline): SGHVS, FQNEAQ. The CDR3 has 14 amino acids. Trimming shortened V by 5 bases and J by 6 bases, and 17 bases separated the two germline ends.

The chain recombines TRBV5-1 with TRBJ2-7, with a tentative D call TRBD1 (5 bases). In germline, CDR1 is SGHRS, CDR2 YFSETQ. V lost 3 bases and J 2 bases, leaving 9 bases between the germline ends. The CDR3 covers 13 residues. Here the CDR3 reads CASSSSTAYEQYF. DNA for the CDR3: TGCGCCAGCAGCTCATCGACAGCCTACGAGCAGTACTTC.

The rearrangement joins TRBV7-9 to TRBJ2-2; D not resolved. The CDR3 length is 15 residues. Germline CDR1 reads SEHNR; CDR2 reads FQNEAQ (reference sequence). V lost 3 bases and J 0 bases, leaving 8 bases between the germline ends. DNA for the CDR3: TGTGCCAGCAGCTTCTTAAGGACGAACACCGGGGAGCTGTTTTTT. It yields the protein CASSFLRTNTGELFF.

The V call is TRBV5-1, the J call TRBJ2-2, with D uncertain. The CDR3 extends over 13 amino acids. Trimming took off 0 bases at V and 3 bases at J, with 3 bases between the two ends. CDR1 is SGHRS and CDR2 is YFSETQ in the germline V gene. This CDR3 reads CASSLVYTGELFF. Here the CDR3 DNA reads TGCGCCAGCAGCTTGGTATACACCGGGGAGCTGTTTTTT.

The CDR3 DNA reads as TGCAGCCTTGGTGCGGCAGCAACTAATCAGCCCCAGCATTTT. Translated, it gives CSLGAAATNQPQHF. The J gene is TRBJ1-5, the V gene TRBV29-1; no reliable D call. This CDR3 comprises 14 residues. The germline gives CDR1 SQVTM, CDR2 ANQGSEA. Deletions cut 8 bases from V and 4 bases from J, with 18 bases between.

A few counts support this clonotype. V usage is TRBV4-3 and J usage is TRBJ2-1; the D gene is possibly TRBD2 (6 bases). The CDR3 is made up of 17 amino acids. V lost 6 bases to trimming and J lost 3 bases, with 21 bases between them. CDR1 is LGHNA and CDR2 is YSLEER in the germline V gene. CDR3 sequence: CASSPSPIAALYNEQFF. The CDR3 nucleotides read TGCGCCAGCAGTCCAAGTCCTATAGCGGCACTCTACAATGAGCAGTTCTTC.

V gene TRBV4-3 combines with J gene TRBJ2-5; no clear D gene. The CDR3 spans 13 residues. CDR1 and CDR2 from the germline V gene are LGHNA and YSLEER. V lost 1 base and J 5 bases, leaving 8 bases between the germline ends. The CDR3 bases are TGCGCCAGCAGCCAAGGACGGGTGGAGACCCAGTACTTC. It yields the protein CASSQGRVETQYF.

This clonotype turned up a few times. The gene calls are TRBV7-9 and TRBJ2-5; D is unclear. CDR3 length: 14 residues. Trimming took 5 bases from V and 1 from J, leaving 11 bases between them. Germline V gives CDR1 SEHNR, CDR2 FQNEAQ (reference sequence). CDR3 coding DNA: TGTGCCAGCAGCCCTCCGACGGCCCAAGAGACCCAGTACTTC. Residues: CASSPPTAQETQYF. Combining the CDR3 with reference TRBV7-9 and TRBJ2-5 gives the whole variable domain DTGVSQNPRHKITKRGQNVTFRCDPISEHNRLYWYRQTLGQGPEFLTYFQNEAQLEKSRLLSDRFSAERPKGSFSTLEIQRTEQGDSAMYLCASSPPTAQETQYFGPGTRLLVL.

This clonotype was seen a handful of times. This chain uses TRBV15 with TRBJ2-7, with TRBD1 identical over 7 bases. The CDR3 has 17 residues. CDR1 is LNHNV and CDR2 is YYDKDF in the germline V gene (reference sequence). With V trimmed by 2 bases and J by 0 bases, 10 bases remained unmatched. CDR3 amino acids: CATSRPPGQSSSYEQYF. In nucleotides, the CDR3 is TGTGCCACCAGCAGACCCCCGGGACAGAGTAGCTCCTACGAGCAGTACTTC.

This chain links TRBV9 with TRBJ2-1; no clear D. The germline V gene has CDR1 SGDLS and CDR2 YYNGEE. The CDR3 consists of 16 residues. Trimming removed 0 bases at V and 7 bases at J, with 17 bases between. For the CDR3, the DNA is TGTGCCAGCAGCGTAGCTTCTACTTTCAAAGGTAATGAGCAGTTCTTC. This codes for CASSVASTFKGNEQFF.

This rearrangement joins TRBV20-1 to TRBJ2-2; the D gene could be TRBD1 or TRBD2 (6 bases each). This CDR3 is 14 amino acids long. Germline V gene lookup returns CDR1 DFQATT and CDR2 SNEGSKA (reference sequence). Trimming pared 6 bases from V and 2 bases from J, leaving 13 bases between. In DNA form, the CDR3 reads TGCAGTGCCAAGAAGGGGGGTAACACCGGGGAGCTGTTTTTT. Protein: CSAKKGGNTGELFF.

This clonotype was seen a handful of times. The chain carries TRBV28 and TRBJ2-3, with D tentatively TRBD1 (7 bases). Germline loops: CDR1 MDHEN, CDR2 SYDVKM. The CDR3 extends over 14 amino acids. The V gene lost 11 bases and the J gene lost 0 bases, with 15 bases spanning the gap. The CDR3 nucleotides are TGTGCCCTCAGGGCAGGGGGGAGCACAGATACGCAGTATTTT. Amino acids: CALRAGGSTDTQYF. Supplemented by reference TRBV28 and TRBJ2-3, the full variable domain reads DVKVTQSSRYLVKRTGEKVFLECVQDMDHENMFWYRQDPGLGLRLIYFSYDVKMKEKGDIPEGYSVSREKKERFSLILESASTNQTSMYLCALRAGGSTDTQYFGPGTRLTVL.